The rows below give T cell receptor beta chains drawn from one sample of a study of siplizumab effects on memory and regulatory T cells. Sequencing used immunoSEQ multiplex PCR; TCRdb keeps in-frame clones, though not all of them. The top ten clones hold 15% to 20% of a sample with approximately 84,000 clones, 95% of them seen once. Sequencing used CD8+ T cells sorted from blood. These receptors came from a human donor in good health. Both conserved end residues are part of each CDR3. Clone size is given for some rows only: seen once, a few or many times, or a class if the clone is expanded.

v_gene	len	j_gene	abundance	CDR3aa
TRBV15	13	TRBJ2-7	NA	CATSPRVPYEQYF
TRBV7-8	12	TRBJ1-2	NA	CASSSGTGGDTF
TRBV2	13	TRBJ1-2	NA	CASSEGTGYGYTF
TRBV19	19	TRBJ1-5	NA	CASSILMGQGFYSNQPQHF
TRBV4-1	14	TRBJ2-5	NA	CASSQDSTTGAQYF
TRBV28	13	TRBJ2-7	NA	CASSFWQNYEQYF
TRBV19	14	TRBJ2-2	NA	CASRDRANTGELFF
TRBV27	14	TRBJ1-2	once	CATSTNAGGYGYTF
TRBV11-2	17	TRBJ2-1	NA	CASSLGEVRGSYNEQFF
TRBV5-1	17	TRBJ2-2	NA	CASSLAERQTNTGELFF
TRBV10-1	14	TRBJ2-7	NA	CASSPDRSTYEQYF
TRBV9	17	TRBJ2-5	NA	CASSYGTAERDRGDQYF
TRBV13	15	TRBJ2-1	NA	CASTSVAGGYNEQFF
TRBV7-9	12	TRBJ2-7	NA	CASSLRNYEQYF
TRBV5-6	16	TRBJ1-1	NA	CASRPGLTVRGTEAFF
TRBV19	11	TRBJ1-1	NA	CASKRGSEAFF
TRBV2	14	TRBJ1-5	NA	CASSEGGRGQPQHF
TRBV12-5	15	TRBJ1-5	NA	CASGFDTTQGWPQHF
TRBV6-1	14	TRBJ1-2	NA	CASNPTVAFYGYTF
TRBV4-1	21	TRBJ2-5	NA	CASSQQLSGLAGGRVRETQYF
TRBV28	14	TRBJ2-1	once	CASESAGEDNEQFF
TRBV27	16	TRBJ1-6	NA	CASSPGQTGGNSPLHF
TRBV27	14	TRBJ2-7	NA	CASSLSPSILEQYF
TRBV11-3	13	TRBJ2-7	NA	CASSLEESYEQYF
TRBV10-3	13	TRBJ1-2	NA	CAISESTGDGYTF
TRBV5-8	20	TRBJ1-1	NA	CASSLRTGNERISVNTEAFF